This T cell receptor beta chain stems from a study of breast tumors, draining lymph nodes, adjacent tissues. Overall study results and limits: Compared with basal-like, luminal-like tumors shared significantly more repertoire with nontumor tissue. Data only fit, rather than demonstrated, lymph node origin of most tumor T cells. Compared with lymph nodes, tumors were less diverse; compared with nontumor tissue, more. Findings are consistent with lymph node origin and intratumoral expansion of most tumor T cells.

This clonotype was observed many times. As yet, its antigen is unknown. TCRdb reanalysed the multiplex PCR reads using MiXCR and keeps one entry per CDR3 protein. The sample has over 150,000 distinct CDR3 sequences, 25% to 40% seen once. Samples came from axillary lymph nodes draining the breast cancer. The CDR3 is 15 amino acids. CDR1 and CDR2 (germline): SGDLS, YYNGEE. The ends lost 4 bases at V and 6 bases at J; junction bases unmatched: 8. The genes are TRBV9 and TRBJ2-1; TRBD2 agrees at 9 bases. The source is a female donor with breast cancer. Some clones in this sample may be carry-over from other donors' samples. The sequenced sample consisted of axillary lymph node tissue. In nucleotides, the CDR3 is TGTGCCAGCAGCTCGAGCGGGGGGCCTGTCAATGAGCAGTTCTTC. It specifies CASSSSGGPVNEQFF.